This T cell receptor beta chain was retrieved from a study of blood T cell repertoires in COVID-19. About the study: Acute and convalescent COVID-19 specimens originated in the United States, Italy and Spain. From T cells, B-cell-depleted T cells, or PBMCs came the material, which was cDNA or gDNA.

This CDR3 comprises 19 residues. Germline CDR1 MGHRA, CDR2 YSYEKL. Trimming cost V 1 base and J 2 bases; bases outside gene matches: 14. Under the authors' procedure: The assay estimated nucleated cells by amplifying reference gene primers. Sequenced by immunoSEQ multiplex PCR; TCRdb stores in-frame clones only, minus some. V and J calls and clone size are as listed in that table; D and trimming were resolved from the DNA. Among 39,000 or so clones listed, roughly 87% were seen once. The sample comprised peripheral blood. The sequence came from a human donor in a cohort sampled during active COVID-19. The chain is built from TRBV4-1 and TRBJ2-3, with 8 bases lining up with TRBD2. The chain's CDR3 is CASSQASGGDRKFTDTQYF. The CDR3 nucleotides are TGCGCCAGCAGCCAAGCCAGCGGGGGAGACCGTAAATTCACAGATACGCAGTATTTT.